These 30 T cell receptor beta chains were sequenced from one sample in a study of OX40 agonist ivuxolimab in advanced cancers. The protocol was immunoSEQ multiplex PCR, while the TCRdb copy is restricted to in-frame clones and leaves out a portion. The table includes 20,000 to 25,000 clones, approximately 80% detected once. The sample consisted of CD4+ or CD8+ T cells sorted from blood, taken in a trial of the OX40 agonist ivuxolimab. The receptors come from an adult with an advanced solid tumor such as melanoma, head and neck, liver or kidney cancer.

This clone was detected only a few times. This chain uses TRBV13 with TRBJ2-3; D is unresolved. V lost 4 bases, J lost 3 bases, and 14 bases lay in between. This CDR3 comprises 15 residues. Looked up from germline, CDR1 is PRHDT and CDR2 is FYEKMQ (reference sequence). The CDR3 loop is CASSSSGSRTDTQYF. In DNA form, the CDR3 reads TGTGCCAGCAGCTCGTCCGGCTCTCGGACAGATACGCAGTATTTT.

CDR3 amino acids: CASTDPSGGDGRNEQFF. The CDR3 DNA sequence: TGTGCCAGCACCGACCCTAGCGGGGGGGATGGTAGGAATGAGCAGTTCTTC. The chain joins TRBV5-4 to TRBJ2-1; 12 positions agree with TRBD2. The germline V gene encodes CDR1 SGHNT and CDR2 YYREEE (reference sequence). CDR3 length: 17 amino acids. V was clipped by 6 bases and J by 7 bases; unmatched bases: 14.

This clone showed up just once. The chain couples TRBV13 to TRBJ2-2, with 7 positions matching TRBD1. Germline loops: CDR1 PRHDT, CDR2 FYEKMQ (reference sequence). Trimming took 5 bases from V and 2 from J; bases not matched to a gene: 11. The CDR3 covers 17 residues. The CDR3 sequence: CASSRLDRVANTGELFF. DNA of the CDR3: TGTGCCAGCAGCCGACTCGACAGGGTAGCCAACACCGGGGAGCTGTTTTTT.

This chain links TRBV18 with TRBJ2-7; D is possibly TRBD1 (5 bases). The CDR3 covers 17 residues. V lost 2 bases, J lost 0 bases, and 17 bases lay in between. Germline CDR1 KGHSH, CDR2 LQKENI. CDR3 in amino acids: CASSPTLGGASSYEQYF. For the CDR3, the DNA is TGTGCCAGCTCACCAACCCTCGGTGGGGCCAGCTCCTACGAGCAGTACTTC.

This clone was recorded only once. The chain couples TRBV19 to TRBJ1-2; 12 bases are shared with TRBD1. The CDR3 loop spans 15 amino acids. The trim removed 4 bases at V and 4 bases at J, leaving 4 bases unmatched. Looked up from germline, CDR1 is LNHDA and CDR2 is SQIVND (reference sequence). In nucleotides, the CDR3 is TGTGCCAGTAGTACGGGGACAGGGGGCGGCTATGGCTACACCTTC. This encodes CASSTGTGGGYGYTF.

This clone rates as medium-sized (0.01 to 0.1%). The CDR3 sequence: CASSPWDSNYNEQFF. CDR3 coding DNA: TGCGCCAGCAGCCCCTGGGACTCTAACTACAATGAGCAGTTCTTC. The chain is built from TRBV5-1 and TRBJ2-1, with D possibly TRBD2 on 6 matching bases. CDR3 length: 15 amino acids. Trimming removed 4 bases from V and 3 bases from J, with 14 bases in between. Germline V gene data show CDR1 as SGHRS and CDR2 as YFSETQ.

This chain uses TRBV28 with TRBJ2-3; D may be TRBD2 (6 bases). V was trimmed by 4 bases and J by 1 base, leaving 18 bases between them. The CDR3 totals 17 residues. Germline loops: CDR1 MDHEN, CDR2 SYDVKM. This CDR3 is CASSSLLTGGGTDTQYF. CDR3 in DNA: TGTGCCAGCAGTTCGCTCTTGACTGGCGGGGGCACAGATACGCAGTATTTT.

This clone occurred once. The genes are TRBV6-5 and TRBJ2-7, with 9 positions matching TRBD1. After removal of 7 bases from V and 6 bases from J, the junction contained 1 base not matched to a gene. Germline assignment: CDR1 MNHEY and CDR2 SVGAGI. CDR3 length: 11 amino acids. The CDR3 bases are TGTGCCAGCATGACAGGGGGCGAGCAGTACTTC. Encoded protein: CASMTGGEQYF.

The CDR3 protein is CASRLTSEQETQYF. CDR3 nucleotides: TGTGCCAGCAGACTGACTAGCGAGCAAGAGACCCAGTACTTC. The chain combines TRBV6-5 with TRBJ2-5; 8 positions agree with TRBD2. With V trimmed by 6 bases and J by 2 bases, 5 bases remained unmatched. The CDR3 contains 14 residues. Germline CDR1 reads MNHEY; CDR2 reads SVGAGI.

This chain's CDR3 is CASSFFGNGYTF. As DNA, the CDR3 is TGTGCCAGCAGCTTTTTTGGGAATGGCTACACCTTC. The chain has TRBV5-5 and TRBJ1-2; D gene uncertain. In germline, CDR1 is SGHKS, CDR2 YYEKEE (reference sequence). Trimming pared 2 bases from V and 6 bases from J, leaving 8 bases between. This CDR3 region has 12 residues.

This clone occurred once. V and J are TRBV4-1 and TRBJ2-2; D could derive from TRBD1 or TRBD2 (6 bases each). V lost 1 base and J 3 bases, leaving 9 bases between the germline ends. The CDR3 contains 15 residues. Germline CDR1 and CDR2: MGHRA and YSYEKL. CDR3 protein: CASSQVRGDTGELFF. CDR3 nucleotides: TGCGCCAGCAGCCAAGTTAGGGGGGACACCGGGGAGCTGTTTTTT.

This CDR3 reads CASSYGGLRTEAFF. The CDR3 nucleotides read TGTGCCAGCAGTTATGGGGGGCTAAGGACTGAAGCTTTCTTT. This sequence joins TRBV6-5 and TRBJ1-1, with D possibly TRBD1 on 6 matching bases. From germline, CDR1 is MNHEY and CDR2 SVGAGI. CDR3 length: 14 residues. V gave up 3 bases and J gave up 5 bases, with 13 bases separating them.

In its sample, this clone is medium-sized. V and J are TRBV7-3 and TRBJ2-2, with D unclear. This CDR3 has 14 residues. Per germline, CDR1 SGHTA and CDR2 FQGTGA. V lost 3 bases and J lost 6, with 11 bases in between. This CDR3 reads CASSFWGSAGELFF. CDR3 in DNA: TGTGCCAGCAGCTTTTGGGGTTCGGCCGGGGAGCTGTTTTTT.

CDR3 residues: CASSRGTSGGADNEQFF. In DNA, the CDR3 is TGTGCCAGCAGCCGAGGGACTAGCGGGGGGGCGGACAATGAGCAGTTCTTC. The rearrangement joins TRBV9 to TRBJ2-1, with 16 bases identical to TRBD2. The J segment lost 5 bases and the V segment lost 4 bases, leaving 6 bases of the junction unmatched. The CDR3 sequence is 17 residues long. Germline assignment: CDR1 SGDLS and CDR2 YYNGEE.

Details on this clone: Mismatch with germline at one junction end may stem from a read error. Other DNA variants within this sample encode the same CDR3. This chain uses TRBV14 with TRBJ2-7; D is unclear. The CDR3 totals 14 residues. The germline V gene encodes CDR1 SGHDN and CDR2 FVKESK. CDR3 sequence (DNA): TGTGCCAGCAGCCAACTGGAAATTACCTACGAGCAGTACTTT. Residues: CASSQLEITYEQYF.

The CDR3 region has the DNA TGTGCCAGCAGCTTAGGAGCCGTCACTAACTATGGCTACACCTTC. This encodes CASSLGAVTNYGYTF. The J gene is TRBJ1-2, the V gene TRBV7-2; D is unclear. CDR1 is SGHTA and CDR2 is FQGNSA in the germline V gene. Trimming stripped 1 base from V and 0 bases from J, with 9 bases between. The CDR3 extends over 15 amino acids. The entire variable domain, with the rest obtained from reference TRBV7-2 and TRBJ1-2, is as follows: GAGVSQSPSNKVTEKGKDVELRCDPISGHTALYWYRQSLGQGLEFLIYFQGNSAPDKSGLPSDRFSAERTGGSVSTLTIQRTQQEDSAVYLCASSLGAVTNYGYTFGSGTRLTVV.

The V and J genes are TRBV7-9 and TRBJ2-7, with a possible D match to TRBD1 (6 bases). CDR1 and CDR2 from the germline V gene are SEHNR and FQNEAQ (reference sequence). Trimming cost V 4 bases and J 6 bases, with 16 bases left between them. There are 14 residues in the CDR3. The CDR3 coding sequence is TGTGCCAGCAGCTCCAGGGGTTTCAACTTCGAGCAGTACTTC. Protein sequence: CASSSRGFNFEQYF.

The rearrangement links TRBV5-1 to TRBJ2-5; TRBD2 agrees at 7 bases. The germline CDR1 and CDR2 sequences are SGHRS and YFSETQ. This CDR3 comprises 15 residues. Trimming at V came to 1 base and at J to 1 base, leaving 4 bases not matched to a gene. The CDR3 coding sequence is TGCGCCAGCAGCTTGCGAGGACTAGGCCAAGAGACCCAGTACTTC. Its translation is CASSLRGLGQETQYF.

This sequence joins TRBV6-5 and TRBJ2-3; possibly TRBD1 or TRBD2 for D (5 bases each). The V end lost 0 bases, the J end lost 2 bases, and 12 bases lay between the germline ends. CDR3 size: 16 residues. The germline CDR1 and CDR2 sequences are MNHEY and SVGAGI. The CDR3 DNA reads TGTGCCAGCAGTTACTCTGTGGGACCACTCACAGATACGCAGTATTTT. Its protein is CASSYSVGPLTDTQYF.

V is TRBV12-5 and J is TRBJ2-7; no clear D gene. The germline V gene encodes CDR1 LGHNT and CDR2 FRNRAP. Trimming shortened V by 2 bases and J by 2 bases, and 4 bases separated the two germline ends. The CDR3 totals 12 residues. The CDR3 DNA follows: TGTGCTAGTGGTTTGAGGACCTACGAGCAGTACTTC. Translated, it gives CASGLRTYEQYF.

The gene calls are TRBV29-1 and TRBJ2-2; 10 positions agree with TRBD2. Germline trimming cut 6 bases from V and 6 bases from J; bases unmatched to any gene: 10. Germline assignment: CDR1 SQVTM and CDR2 ANQGSEA. This CDR3 comprises 15 residues. This CDR3 reads CSVYQASGGAGELFF. The CDR3 DNA reads as TGCAGCGTCTACCAAGCAAGCGGGGGGGCCGGGGAGCTGTTTTTT.

The rearrangement joins TRBV4-1 to TRBJ2-5, with no clear D. V shed 5 bases and J shed 4 bases, with 8 bases lying between them. The CDR3 spans 12 residues. Germline CDR1 reads MGHRA; CDR2 reads YSYEKL. CDR3 sequence: CASSKVGETQYF. CDR3 coding DNA: TGCGCCAGCAGCAAAGTGGGAGAGACCCAGTACTTC.

This clone counts as large. The chain employs TRBV7-9 and TRBJ1-2, with D perhaps TRBD1 (5 bases). The length of the CDR3 is 16 residues. V lost 0 bases to trimming and J lost 2 bases, with 13 bases between them. Germline CDR1 SEHNR, CDR2 FQNEAQ (reference sequence). The CDR3: CASSLASLAGNYGYTF. CDR3 bases: TGTGCCAGCAGCTTAGCATCGTTGGCAGGGAACTATGGCTACACCTTC.

This chain links TRBV14 with TRBJ1-1, with D unclear. The CDR3 spans 12 residues. The germline CDR1 and CDR2 sequences are SGHDN and FVKESK. V was pared by 1 base and J by 4 bases, with 4 bases between. CDR3: CASSQVSTEAFF. The CDR3 DNA follows: TGTGCCAGCAGCCAAGTGAGCACTGAAGCTTTCTTT. Full variable domain (remainder filled in from reference TRBV14 and TRBJ1-1): EAGVTQFPSHSVIEKGQTVTLRCDPISGHDNLYWYRRVMGKEIKFLLHFVKESKQDESGMPNNRFLAERTGGTYSTLKVQPAELEDSGVYFCASSQVSTEAFFGQGTRLTVV.

This chain links TRBV4-3 with TRBJ2-2; perhaps TRBD2 as D (8 bases). Per the germline V gene, CDR1 is LGHNA and CDR2 is YSLEER. V was trimmed by 4 bases and J by 4 bases, leaving 19 bases between them. This CDR3 contains 17 residues. In DNA, the CDR3 is TGCGCCAGCAGCCCTCAGGGGGGACTAGTAGGCACCGGGGAGCTGTTTTTT. It codes for CASSPQGGLVGTGELFF.

The V call is TRBV9, the J call TRBJ2-5, with unresolved D. Deletions cut 0 bases from V and 2 bases from J, with 8 bases between. The germline gives CDR1 SGDLS, CDR2 YYNGEE. This CDR3 comprises 14 residues. For the CDR3, the DNA is TGTGCCAGCAGCGTAGCTGAGAGACAAGAGACCCAGTACTTC. It codes for CASSVAERQETQYF.

This chain connects TRBV11-3 to TRBJ2-7, with D uncertain. The CDR3 has 11 residues. The ends were cut back, 5 bases at V and 3 bases at J, with 5 bases in the middle. Germline V gene data show CDR1 as SGHNT and CDR2 as YENEEA. CDR3 protein: CASSLIYEQYF. CDR3 in DNA: TGTGCCAGCAGCCTGATCTACGAGCAGTACTTC.

The chain carries TRBV7-9 and TRBJ1-6; TRBD1 might be the D (5 bases). The CDR3 spans 13 residues. Germline loops: CDR1 SEHNR, CDR2 FQNEAQ (reference sequence). V was shortened by 7 bases and J by 5 bases, with 9 bases between the two germline ends. The CDR3 sequence: CASMGGDNSPLHF. The CDR3 DNA is TGTGCCAGCATGGGAGGGGATAATTCACCCCTCCACTTT.

The chain joins TRBV20-1 to TRBJ1-1; D perhaps matches TRBD1 (5 bases). Germline V gives CDR1 DFQATT, CDR2 SNEGSKA (reference sequence). The V and J ends lost 5 bases and 10 bases respectively, with 11 bases between them. The CDR3 runs to 10 residues. The CDR3 loop is CSAVTAVAFF. CDR3 nucleotide sequence: TGCAGTGCTGTGACAGCGGTAGCTTTCTTT.

The CDR3: CASSYLKNYGYTF. In DNA form, the CDR3 reads TGTGCCAGCAGTTACCTCAAAAACTATGGCTACACCTTC. The V gene is TRBV6-5, the J gene TRBJ1-2; no definite D call. Germline values: CDR1 MNHEY, CDR2 SVGAGI. The V gene lost 2 bases and the J gene lost 2 bases, with 6 bases spanning the gap. The CDR3 extends over 13 amino acids.